The clone carrying this T cell receptor (beta chain) was seen a few times. Its matching antigen is unknown. The trim removed 4 bases at V and 2 bases at J, leaving 7 bases unmatched. The CDR3 has 16 residues. Germline loops: CDR1 MNHNY, CDR2 SVGAGI (reference sequence). The sample belongs to a study of beta chain features in type 1 diabetes. TCRB transcripts that were expressed got sequenced, as all of the isolated RNA had been reverse transcribed. Using immunoSEQ multiplex PCR, the repertoire was profiled, and TCRdb retains in-frame clones only, with some absent. The table lists almost 350,000 clones, under 8.5% of them singletons. General study results and limits: Fewer junction insertions and more nucleotide deletions appeared in type 1 diabetes patients. Among all four CD4+ subsets, Type 1 diabetes patients had TCRB CDR3s that were moderately but significantly shorter.

What was sequenced was central memory CD4+ T cells from blood. V is TRBV6-6 and J is TRBJ1-2, with 10 positions matching TRBD1. The sequence was obtained from a woman younger than 30 in good health. In DNA, the CDR3 is TGTGCCAGCAGTTCAATCCCGGGACAGGGGAACTATGGCTACACCTTC. It yields the protein CASSSIPGQGNYGYTF.